The 16 T cell receptor beta chains in this list originate from one sample, sequenced in a study of T cell responses to AZD1222 COVID-19 vaccine. Repertoires were generated with immunoSEQ multiplex PCR, while TCRdb's copy carries only in-frame clones and drops some. Among over 150,000 clones listed, 85% to 90% were seen once. Sequencing was performed on peripheral blood, taken 28 days after the second AZD1222 dose. These receptors were taken from an adult who received the AZD1222 COVID-19 vaccine.

The rearrangement links TRBV7-2 to TRBJ1-6; possibly TRBD1 for D (5 bases). The CDR3 covers 16 residues. Germline lookup yields CDR1 SGHTA and CDR2 FQGNSA. V lost 1 base and J 6 bases, leaving 13 bases between the germline ends. CDR3 in DNA: TGTGCCAGCAGCTTAGGGGGACGCCAGACTAATTCACCCCTCCACTTT. The encoded protein is CASSLGGRQTNSPLHF.

This rearrangement joins TRBV29-1 to TRBJ2-7; a possible D gene is TRBD1 (6 bases). Germline V gene lookup returns CDR1 SQVTM and CDR2 ANQGSEA. This CDR3 region has 13 residues. Trimming removed 4 bases at V and 7 bases at J, with 17 bases between. CDR3 in amino acids: CSVGTDLAKEQYF. The CDR3 nucleotides are TGCAGCGTTGGGACAGATCTAGCTAAGGAGCAGTACTTC.

The chain has TRBV6-5 and TRBJ1-6; D is ambiguous. This CDR3 has 12 residues. V lost 5 bases and J 7 bases, leaving 6 bases between the germline ends. Germline assignment: CDR1 MNHEY and CDR2 SVGAGI. CDR3 nucleotide sequence: TGTGCCAGCAGTCGAGGGAATTCACCCCTCCACTTT. It translates to CASSRGNSPLHF.

The chain combines TRBV7-9 with TRBJ2-3, with D possibly being TRBD1 (5 bases). The germline V and J ends were trimmed by 4 bases and 4 bases, with 12 bases remaining between them. The CDR3 extends over 14 amino acids. CDR1 and CDR2 (germline): SEHNR, FQNEAQ (reference sequence). CDR3 sequence reads: CASSSTGRADTQYF. As DNA, the CDR3 is TGTGCCAGCAGCTCGACCGGCAGGGCAGATACGCAGTATTTT.

CDR3 DNA: TGTGCCAGCAGCTTAGCGACGGGAACCCAAGAGACCCAGTACTTC. Residues: CASSLATGTQETQYF. V is TRBV7-9 and J is TRBJ2-5, with D possibly matching TRBD2 (5 bases). The V end lost 0 bases, the J end lost 1 base, and 9 bases lay between the germline ends. The CDR3 spans 15 residues. Germline CDR1 and CDR2: SEHNR and FQNEAQ (reference sequence).

The J gene is TRBJ2-7, the V gene TRBV7-2; D ambiguous. V was shortened by 5 bases and J by 0 bases, with 20 bases between the two germline ends. The CDR3 contains 17 residues. CDR1 is SGHTA, CDR2 FQGNSA, per germline. CDR3 bases: TGTGCCAGCAGCCATAGGAAGGCGGTTTCTTACTCCTACGAGCAGTACTTC. Translated: CASSHRKAVSYSYEQYF. Full variable domain (outside the CDR3, taken from reference TRBV7-2 and TRBJ2-7): GAGVSQSPSNKVTEKGKDVELRCDPISGHTALYWYRQSLGQGLEFLIYFQGNSAPDKSGLPSDRFSAERTGGSVSTLTIQRTQQEDSAVYLCASSHRKAVSYSYEQYFGPGTRLTVT.

This clone has only a few counts. CDR3 sequence: CASSQQGNTGELFF. The CDR3 nucleotides are TGTGCCAGTAGCCAACAGGGGAACACCGGGGAGCTGTTTTTT. The V and J genes are TRBV19 and TRBJ2-2; maybe TRBD1 (6 bases). This CDR3 comprises 14 residues. CDR1 is LNHDA, CDR2 SQIVND, per germline (reference sequence). V was clipped by 6 bases and J by 1 base, with 9 bases between them.

The V gene is TRBV14, the J gene TRBJ1-2; D is ambiguous. Between the trimmed V and J ends, which lost 0 bases and 6 bases, there was a span of 11 bases. This CDR3 has 14 residues. Germline V gene lookup returns CDR1 SGHDN and CDR2 FVKESK. In DNA form, the CDR3 reads TGTGCCAGCAGCCAAGAACGGCAGTACCATGGCTACACCTTC. This encodes CASSQERQYHGYTF.

In this sample, this clone turned up a few times. This chain connects TRBV6-1 to TRBJ1-2; 11 positions match TRBD1. Germline values: CDR1 MNHNS, CDR2 SASEGT. V was clipped by 4 bases and J by 3 bases; unmatched bases: 13. This CDR3 region has 18 residues. CDR3 coding DNA: TGTGCCAGCAGTGGAGGACAGGGGGCGATCCCCGGCGACTATGGCTACACCTTC. This translates into CASSGGQGAIPGDYGYTF.

The genes are TRBV19 and TRBJ1-2; D possibly corresponds to TRBD1 (6 bases). CDR1 LNHDA and CDR2 SQIVND come from the germline V gene (reference sequence). This CDR3 is 14 amino acids long. V dropped 7 bases and J dropped 7 bases, with 19 bases sitting between them. The CDR3 DNA reads as TGTGCCAGTAAACCGACAGGCCATTACACTGGCTACACCTTC. The encoded protein is CASKPTGHYTGYTF.

V is TRBV9 and J is TRBJ1-2, with TRBD1 matching over 8 bases. There are 15 residues in the CDR3. Trimming removed 2 bases from V and 8 bases from J; junction bases left unmatched: 11. The germline CDR1 and CDR2 sequences are SGDLS and YYNGEE. The CDR3 nucleotides read TGTGCCAGCAGCGTTATGGGGCAGGGGGCGCGCGGCTACACCTTC. Residues: CASSVMGQGARGYTF.

The V call is TRBV21-1, the J call TRBJ2-1; the table gives TRBD2 as D, unverified against the DNA. TRBV21-1 is a listed pseudogene. The CDR3 is 20 amino acids. The CDR3 sequence is CASSPSGPSGGAQIGNEQFF. The CDR3 bases are TGTGCCAGCAGCCCCAGCGGGCCTAGCGGGGGCGCGCAGATAGGCAATGAGCAGTTCTTC.

V and J are TRBV4-3 and TRBJ2-3, with D perhaps matching TRBD2 (5 bases). Germline values: CDR1 LGHNA, CDR2 YSLEER. Trimming left V 0 bases short and J 4 bases short, with 20 bases between. CDR3 length equals 18 residues. Here the CDR3 DNA reads TGCGCCAGCAGCCAAGAATCCCCCGACCGGGGTGGCGCAGATACGCAGTATTTT. Translation gives CASSQESPDRGGADTQYF.

This chain joins TRBV7-2 and TRBJ1-2, with TRBD1 as a possible D gene (6 bases). The germline V gene has CDR1 SGHTA and CDR2 FQGNSA. The CDR3 covers 14 residues. V lost 5 bases, J lost 2 bases, and 12 bases lay in between. Here the CDR3 reads CASSPGTSNYGYTF. The CDR3 DNA is TGTGCCAGCAGCCCCGGGACATCCAACTATGGCTACACCTTC.

V is TRBV3-1 (or the pseudogene TRBV3-2) and J is TRBJ2-7; no clear D. Germline CDR1 is LGHDT and CDR2 is YNNKEL (reference sequence). The CDR3 totals 14 residues. V lost 1 base, J lost 0 bases, and 7 bases lay in between. Here the CDR3 reads CASSQGGPSYEQYF. The CDR3 DNA reads TGTGCCAGCAGCCAAGGGGGTCCCTCCTACGAGCAGTACTTC.

V and J are TRBV2 and TRBJ2-3; unclear D gene. V was clipped by 2 bases and J by 15 bases, with 9 bases between them. The CDR3 has 10 amino acids. The germline gives CDR1 SNHLY, CDR2 FYNNEI. The CDR3 sequence: CASSELGAYF. The DNA of the CDR3 is TGTGCCAGCAGTGAACTGGGTGCATATTTT.